Below, 8 T cell receptor beta chains from the same sample are listed, as sequenced in a study of chemoradiotherapy in HPV16-positive cancers (dated by TCRdb to between 2020 and 2023). Libraries were prepared through the immunoSEQ multiplex PCR assay. TCRdb took this table from immuneACCESS and kept in-frame rearrangements with V and J called. Such tables lack part of the clones; where checked against another copy, unresolved V genes explain under half of the gap, and the rest is unexplained. This sample holds about 22,000 clones; just under 75% were observed only once. The top ten hold around 2.6% of the sample. This sample was taken from a patient who underwent chemoradiotherapy. These receptors were obtained from a human donor with HPV-associated anogenital cancer.

V and J are TRBV19 and TRBJ1-4; unclear D gene. The CDR3 has 15 amino acids. V was trimmed by 7 bases and J by 3 bases, leaving 15 bases between them. Germline values: CDR1 LNHDA, CDR2 SQIVND (reference sequence). The CDR3 sequence: CASTPEGGPNEKLFF. CDR3 DNA: TGTGCCAGTACCCCGGAGGGCGGACCTAATGAAAAACTGTTTTTT.

This clone was detected only once. CDR3 coding DNA: TGCGCCAGCAGCCAAGATCAACGGGGCGCGAACACCGGGGAGCTGTTTTTT. Amino acids: CASSQDQRGANTGELFF. V is TRBV4-3 and J is TRBJ2-2; D possibly uses TRBD1 or TRBD2 (5 bases each). V lost 0 bases and J lost 0, with 11 bases in between. CDR1 is LGHNA and CDR2 is YSLEER in the germline V gene. The CDR3 length is 17 residues.

J is TRBJ1-5 and V is TRBV25-1, with D possibly TRBD1 on 6 matching bases. Trimming took 11 bases from V and 8 from J, leaving 7 bases between them. This CDR3 spans 9 amino acids. Germline-derived CDR1 and CDR2 are MGHDK and SYGVNS. The CDR3 is CAAGEPQHF. CDR3 nucleotide sequence: TGTGCCGCAGGGGAGCCCCAGCATTTT. Using reference TRBV25-1 and TRBJ1-5 for the parts outside the CDR3, the full variable domain is EADIYQTPRYLVIGTGKKITLECSQTMGHDKMYWYQQDPGMELHLIHYSYGVNSTEKGDLSSESTVSRIRTEHFPLTLESARPSHTSQYLCAAGEPQHFGDGTRLSIL.

The V gene is TRBV28, the J gene TRBJ1-4; 7 bases match TRBD1. The CDR3 consists of 13 residues. The V gene's germline CDR1 is MDHEN and CDR2 SYDVKM. V lost 7 bases to trimming and J lost 8 bases; unmatched junction nucleotides: 7. The CDR3, as DNA: TGTGCCAGCACCCTGGGACAGTTAGAAAAACTGTTTTTT. Amino acid sequence: CASTLGQLEKLFF.

This clone was recorded a few times. Written as DNA, the CDR3 is TGTGCCACCAGCCCAGGGAATGAGCAGTTCTTC. Residues: CATSPGNEQFF. The gene calls are TRBV15 and TRBJ2-1, with D possibly matching TRBD1 (5 bases). Between the trimmed V and J ends, which lost 5 bases and 7 bases, there was a span of 6 bases. The CDR3 sequence is 11 residues long. Germline CDR1 LNHNV, CDR2 YYDKDF (reference sequence).

V and J are TRBV28 and TRBJ1-2; D is unclear. The length of the CDR3 is 17 residues. The V end lost 7 bases, the J end lost 1 base, and 22 bases lay between the germline ends. CDR1 MDHEN and CDR2 SYDVKM come from the germline V gene. This CDR3 is CASITVSQFALNYGYTF. DNA of the CDR3: TGTGCCAGCATTACTGTTTCCCAATTCGCACTTAACTATGGCTACACCTTC.

The chain uses TRBV27 and TRBJ2-1; 11 nucleotides line up with TRBD2. Looked up from germline, CDR1 is MNHEY and CDR2 is SMNVEV (reference sequence). J lost 7 bases, V lost 4 bases, and 6 bases had no gene match. This CDR3 comprises 15 residues. The CDR3 loop is CASSSRLAGSNEQFF. CDR3 coding DNA: TGTGCCAGCAGTTCCCGACTAGCGGGATCGAATGAGCAGTTCTTC.

This clone was detected a few times. The chain uses TRBV7-3 and TRBJ2-1; 10 bases agree with TRBD1. This CDR3 region has 15 residues. Per the germline V gene, CDR1 is SGHTA and CDR2 is FQGTGA. Germline trimming cut 2 bases from V and 3 bases from J; bases unmatched to any gene: 1. The CDR3 spells CASSLDRGLYNEQFF. Here the CDR3 DNA reads TGTGCCAGCAGCTTAGACAGGGGGCTCTACAATGAGCAGTTCTTC.